This T cell receptor beta chain originates from a study of cytomegalovirus exposure and HLA in healthy donors (dated by TCRdb to the late 2010s). The study in broad terms: According to a later analysis, the 110 or so validation repertoires were produced on the same platform as the approximately 690 repertoires of the first cohort. The study was designed to test whether signatures of past pathogen exposure could be identified by cataloging public T cell receptors. Along with the approximately 670-subject first cohort, a separate validation cohort of over a hundred different subjects was used. The study combined high-throughput TCR immunosequencing, statistical association of individual TCRs with disease status, and machine learning to predict cytomegalovirus infection status.

Concerning this clone itself: Its antigen remains undetermined. No base-level quality is on record; no much larger clone is a single base apart.

Libraries were constructed by the immunoSEQ multiplex PCR assay. In the source study's methods: A statistical classification framework was built to diagnose cytomegalovirus status from the catalog of TCR beta chain sequences. In its TCRdb copy, this immuneACCESS table keeps in-frame sequences only and misses some clones. Where compared with another copy, unresolved V genes explain less than half of these, and the others have no known cause. V, J and clone size are those of that table, while D and trimming were read from the DNA. For this sample the table gives tens of thousands of clones, of which 94% were detected only once. The top ten clonotypes cover roughly 3% of the sample. Separate from the roughly 700-subject first cohort, the validation cohort of around 130 subjects was the group to which the donors belonged. Results the study describes overall, beyond this receptor: The validation cohort had no HLA typing available for a later analysis, so co-occurrence within that cohort was assessed over all 130 or so repertoires. In both the original and validation cohorts, the classifier was reported to diagnose cytomegalovirus status with high specificity and sensitivity. The study listed approximately 160 TCR beta chains as associated with cytomegalovirus. A few of the identified cytomegalovirus-associated TCR beta chains were confirmed in vitro to be specific for cytomegalovirus antigens. The authors suggested that the approach could potentially be extended to other disease states and immunological phenotypes. While some public TCRs were present in many individuals, most TCR sequences turned up only very rarely across donors. Of the cluster scores, approximately 95% were above 0 in a later analysis, which found that TCRs clustered in the first cohort also tended to co-occur in the 120 or so validation repertoires.

Measured from the cysteine to the phenylalanine, the CDR3 is 16 residues long. Just CDR3 DNA is preserved here, 48 bases in frame from base 1. Via the germline V gene, CDR1 is MDHEN and CDR2 SYDVKM. Germline trimming: 4 bases from V, 2 bases from J; junction bases outside gene matches: 8. The V and J segments used are TRBV28 and TRBJ2-3; 8 bases in the middle match TRBD2. The clonotype originates from a woman between 18 and 29 years old in good health and CMV-seropositive. The sequencing input was PBMCs. In nucleotide form, the sequence is TGTGCCAGCAGTTCCGGGGGGGACTACCTCACAGATACGCAGTATTTT. It specifies CASSSGGDYLTDTQYF.